Here is one T cell receptor (beta chain) with its context. This clone was observed a few times. No cognate antigen has been identified for it. Base qualities are not recorded, but no much larger clone differs from it by a single base. This specimen comes from a study of cytomegalovirus exposure and HLA in healthy donors (dated by TCRdb to the late 2010s). For context, the study as a whole: In an earlier analysis of 450 to 750 of the donors, under 300 Gb of sequence data and about 110 million unique TCR beta sequences from approximately 180 million T cells were reported. An early release covering roughly 580 HLA-typed donors comprised about 300 gigabases of sequencing data and roughly 85 million unique TCR sequences. Among the approximately 430 genotyped donors, approximately 76% belonged to the genetic ancestry cluster associated with self-reported Caucasian donors. The study aimed to test whether cataloging public T cell receptors could reveal signatures of past pathogen exposure. The study used immunosequencing to profile the T cell repertoires of approximately 640 subjects and linked those repertoires to cytomegalovirus serostatus. Along with the roughly 670-subject first cohort, a separate validation cohort of over 90 different subjects was used. To predict cytomegalovirus infection status, the study brought together high-throughput TCR immunosequencing, statistical association of individual TCRs with disease status, and machine learning. A later analysis re-examined previously published TCR beta repertoires from more than 650 donors and added high-resolution HLA genotyping to investigate patterns of TCR occurrence. The later analysis used no new phenotypic data to find candidate immune exposures, relying instead on TCR beta sequences and their occurrence across donors. In an earlier analysis of 500 to 650 of the donors, high-throughput TCR beta sequencing was used to judge whether each TCR beta V gene segment behaved as functional or pseudogenic. Donor age, sex, ethnicity and CMV serostatus were collected together with the repertoire data. A later genetic analysis took genome-wide SNP genotypes for about 55% of the 666 donors and used that subset as a discovery cohort. Every discovery cohort repertoire had been produced on one sequencing platform. Class I and class II HLA loci were covered by the typing at four-digit resolution. The number of donors typed differed by locus, with about 629-630 for A, B, C, DRB1 and DQB1, over 500 for DQA1, some 570 for DPA1, and around 450 for DPB1. Because of strong linkage in the cohort, roughly five DR-DQ haplotypes were treated as single units for association and clustering. Among a few hundred genotyped donors of the cohort, an average of roughly 240,000 unique TCR beta nucleotide sequences were sequenced per donor, approximately 20% of them non-productive.

On the study overall, not on this receptor specifically: Correlated functional status among segregating V segments might be attributable to linkage disequilibrium, but an unknown experimental factor could not be ruled out. HLA typing was unavailable for some donors at each locus, so association tests used only the typed subset. In this cohort, only TCR beta chains were sequenced, and detectable features were limited by the absence of alpha or paired-chain data. When HLA alleles, especially DR and DQ, strongly co-occurred, TCR associations were difficult to assign to individual alleles. A cluster of highly shared sequence variants was judged likely to be a technical artifact of the sequencing pipeline. A further reported finding was that TCR beta sequences accurately predicted the HLA-A and HLA-B alleles for most subjects in the first cohort. Across donors, most TCR sequences were observed very rarely, whereas some public TCRs were present in many individuals. The only immune exposure information available for the cohort was CMV serostatus. Compared with the 666-donor mean, donors in an Asian-associated ancestry cluster had fewer N-insertions in productive TCRs, according to a later genetic analysis. The classifier was reported to diagnose cytomegalovirus status with high specificity and sensitivity in both the original cohort and the validation cohort. In a later analysis, HLA-associated TCR beta chains showed more clonal expansion and lower generation probabilities than non-associated chains that were equally common. The earlier analysis of about 600 of the donors excluded roughly 16 rarely observed V segments, including chromosome 9 orphons, because counts were too low. According to a later analysis, TCR association rates differed among HLA loci, with DRB1 alleles showing the most associated TCRs and HLA-C alleles showing the fewest. Sequencing depth was assumed to be roughly uniform across donors in the presence/absence analyses, though that assumption may not hold. According to a later analysis, most CMV-associated TCR beta chains appeared to be HLA-restricted, and the HLA associations seemed to be driven largely by CMV exposure. The authors suggested that the approach could potentially be generalized to other disease states and immunological phenotypes. V-gene and J-gene trimming of TCR beta chains was associated with a missense DCLRE1C variant in a later genetic analysis, and the association was replicated in an independent cohort. In an earlier analysis of some 550 of the donors, most TCR beta V segments were observed in productive rearrangements about 87% or about 30% of the time, broadly matching IMGT annotations. Three of the identified cytomegalovirus-associated TCR beta chains were confirmed in vitro to be specific for cytomegalovirus antigens. In a later analysis, about 17,000 TCR beta sequences were associated with specific HLA alleles at a false discovery rate of 0.05. A later analysis reported that several top co-occurrence clusters appeared linked to parvovirus B19, influenza, CMV and Epstein-Barr virus. The study gave a list of 150 to 200 TCR beta chains associated with cytomegalovirus. Some IMGT-functional V segments, including TRBV6-2 and TRBV6-3, could not be distinguished by the 87-base-pair reads and were therefore excluded.

In total, approximately 610 healthy bone marrow donors made up the cohort. At the time of sampling, every cohort member was nominally healthy, though immune exposures that went unrecorded were likely present. The donor was CMV seronegative and belonged to the group of roughly 330 seronegative cohort members. Each donor provided a peripheral blood sample, and peripheral blood mononuclear cells were used for TCR beta sequencing. Genomic DNA extraction from the blood cell samples was performed with the Qiagen DNeasy Blood Extraction Kit. V loses 0 bases at its end and J loses 0 bases; junction bases beyond the gene matches: 3. The CDR3 measures 16 amino acids from cysteine to phenylalanine. The DNA shown is the 48-base CDR3, in frame from base 1. The germline V gene gives CDR1 as SGHAT and CDR2 as FQNNGV. Receptors were amplified or captured by the immunoSEQ multiplex PCR assay. For the multiplex PCR, a mixture combining 60 forward primers for TCR Vbeta segments and 13 reverse primers for TCR Jbeta segments was used. The CDR3 region of rearranged TCR beta genes was amplified from genomic DNA with a multiplex PCR assay. The amplified TCR beta libraries were sequenced on the Illumina HiSeq System as 87-base-pair reads. On the study's bioinformatics: Across the roughly 640 repertoires, a later analysis counted tens of millions of unique TCR beta chains, approximately 12 million of which were shared by at least two donors. To remove PCR and sequencing errors, raw reads were error-corrected and collapsed into unique sequences using a nearest-neighbor algorithm that merged closely related sequences. Alignment of CDR3 sequences to IMGT reference sequences was used to assign V, D and J gene segments. Each retained sequence needed at least a six-nucleotide match to both a V gene segment and a J gene segment. Rearrangements were classified as productive when the CDR3 lacked stop codons and remained in frame with V and J, and all other rearrangements were classified as non-productive. CDR3 was defined by IMGT convention, running from the second conserved V-encoded cysteine to the conserved J-encoded phenylalanine. Sequences without an unambiguous match to a single V gene segment were excluded from the earlier analysis of a few hundred of the donors. In an earlier analysis of roughly 600 of the donors, a V segment was called functional when productive rearrangements were above 56.7%, and segregating when the standard deviation between donors exceeded 5%. To diagnose cytomegalovirus status from the catalog of TCR beta chain sequences, a statistical classification framework was built. V and J gene assignment, in a later analysis, came from comparing TCR nucleotide sequences with IMGT/GENE-DB human TR gene sequences. In a later analysis, CDR3 sequences and most-parsimonious VDJ recombination scenarios were assigned using the TCRdist pipeline. In a later analysis, every TCR beta chain was defined by the combination of its CDR3 amino acid sequence and its V-gene family, and reads without a unique V-gene family were dropped. A later analysis removed 592 highly shared, low-generation-probability nucleotide sequences to deal with suspected cross-contamination and a sequencing artifact. In a later analysis, a clonal expansion index for each public chain was calculated from normalized within-repertoire ranks of inferred template counts. In a later analysis, generation probabilities were computed using a VDJ recombination model fitted to out-of-frame rearrangements, and the results were checked against IGoR. In a later analysis, hypergeometric tests were used to score TCR-TCR, TCR-HLA and TCR-CMV co-occurrence, with a repertoire-size bias correction applied to TCR pairs. False discovery rates were estimated in a later analysis by permuting HLA or CMV assignments 20 times. In a later analysis, co-occurring TCRs were grouped with DBSCAN, and TCRdist sequence similarity was added when clustering was performed within HLA-allele-positive subsets. Repertoires with fewer than 30,000 or more than 120,000 public chains, plus five repertoires with anomalous nucleotide sharing, were excluded from co-occurrence clustering. TCRdb holds this immuneACCESS table with in-frame rearrangements only. Some clones are missing; in checked studies, unresolved V genes explain under half, and the rest has no known cause. The DNA was the basis for D and trimming; V, J and clone size are from that table. This sample has more than 85,000 clones in its table, and roughly 76% of those were observed once. The ten largest clones capture 1.2% of the sample.

The TCR was taken from a female donor in good health and CMV-seronegative. The sequence joins TRBV11-2 to TRBJ2-7, and 9 junction bases match TRBD2. The sample consisted of PBMCs. The CDR3 in this case is CASSLDLAGISYEQYF. The nucleotide sequence is given as TGTGCCAGCAGCTTAGATCTAGCGGGGATCTCCTACGAGCAGTACTTC.